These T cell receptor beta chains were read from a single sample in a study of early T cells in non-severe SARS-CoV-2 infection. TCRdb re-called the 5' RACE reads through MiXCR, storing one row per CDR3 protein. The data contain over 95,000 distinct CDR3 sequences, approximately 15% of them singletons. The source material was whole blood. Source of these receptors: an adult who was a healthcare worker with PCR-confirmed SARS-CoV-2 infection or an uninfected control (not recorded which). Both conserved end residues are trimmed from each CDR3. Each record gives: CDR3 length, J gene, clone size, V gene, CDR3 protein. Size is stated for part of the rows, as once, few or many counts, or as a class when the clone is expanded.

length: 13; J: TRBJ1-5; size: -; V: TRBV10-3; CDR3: AISESSLGGQPQH
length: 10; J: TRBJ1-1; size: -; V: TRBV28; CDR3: ASDGTNTEAF
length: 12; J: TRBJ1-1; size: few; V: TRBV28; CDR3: ASSWGQENTEAF
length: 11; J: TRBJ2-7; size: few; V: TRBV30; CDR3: AWSVLRAYEQY
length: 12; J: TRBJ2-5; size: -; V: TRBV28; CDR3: ASSIRTSLASQY
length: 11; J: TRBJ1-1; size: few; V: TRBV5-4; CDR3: ASSLFMNTEAF
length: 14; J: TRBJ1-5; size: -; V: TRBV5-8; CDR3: ASSLEGDGSNQPQH
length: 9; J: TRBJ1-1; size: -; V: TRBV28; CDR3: ASSMDSLPF
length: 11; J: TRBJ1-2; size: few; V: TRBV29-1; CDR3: SARLQGYGGYT
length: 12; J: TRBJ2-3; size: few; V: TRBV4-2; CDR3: ASRPGGLTDTQY
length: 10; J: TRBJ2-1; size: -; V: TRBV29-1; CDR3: SVPTGLNEQF